This TCR beta chain stems from a study of technical replicates of blood from a handful of donors. Measured with immunoSEQ multiplex PCR; TCRdb has only the in-frame clones, and not every one. The table has around 53,000 clones, about 90% seen once; the top ten hold under 5%. V was clipped by 3 bases and J by 8 bases; unmatched bases: 5. There are 13 residues in the CDR3. From germline, CDR1 is KGHSH and CDR2 LQKENI. The chain uses TRBV18 and TRBJ1-1; 8 bases are a match to TRBD1. The source of this sequence is a human donor in good health. Some clones in this sample may be carry-over from other donors' samples. Sequencing was done on a sample of PBMCs. The CDR3 region has the DNA TGTGCCAGCTCACCCTGGACAGGGTTCGAAGCTTTCTTT. Protein sequence: CASSPWTGFEAFF.